Listed here are 16 T cell receptor beta chains from one sample, sequenced in a study of cytomegalovirus exposure and HLA in healthy donors. Both 60 Vbeta primers and 13 Jbeta primers went into the PCR. Here immunoSEQ multiplex PCR was the method, and the copy in TCRdb shows in-frame clones only, minus some. In the table there are about 45,000 clones, roughly half of which are singletons. The sequenced sample was PBMCs. All receptors come from a man in his fifties or sixties in good health and CMV-seronegative.

This chain uses TRBV21-1 with TRBJ2-7; no check of the table's D call, TRBD2, against the DNA was made. TRBV21-1 constitutes a pseudogene. The length of the CDR3 is 17 residues. Here the CDR3 reads CASVGDGYRAEDYEQYF. The CDR3 bases are TGTGCCAGCGTCGGGGATGGTTATCGCGCTGAAGACTACGAGCAGTACTTC.

The rearrangement uses TRBV5-1 and TRBJ2-5; D is perhaps TRBD1 (5 bases). CDR1 and CDR2 (germline): SGHRS, YFSETQ. The V end was cut by 0 bases, the J end by 2 bases, with 5 bases between. CDR3 size: 13 residues. The DNA of the CDR3 is TGCGCCAGCAGCTTGGGACAGCAAGAGACCCAGTACTTC. It is translated as CASSLGQQETQYF.

The J gene is TRBJ2-7, the V gene TRBV30, with TRBD2 matching 11 bases. The V segment lost 1 base and the J segment 3 bases; nucleotides outside the gene matches: 8. CDR3 length: 16 amino acids. Germline V CDR1 and CDR2: GTSNPN, SVGIG (reference sequence). The CDR3 nucleotides are TGTGCCTGGAGTGGGGGTGGGGGACTAGCGGTCTACGAGCAGTACTTC. Residues: CAWSGGGGLAVYEQYF.

This chain links TRBV6-1 with TRBJ2-7, with unresolved D. This CDR3 spans 13 amino acids. CDR1 is MNHNS, CDR2 SASEGT, per germline. Trimming took 8 bases from V and 0 from J, leaving 11 bases between them. CDR3 in amino acids: CASQSVNSYEQYF. As DNA, the CDR3 is TGTGCCAGCCAAAGCGTGAACTCCTACGAGCAGTACTTC.

The rearrangement uses TRBV7-6 and TRBJ1-1, with D unresolved. The CDR3 is 13 residues long. Germline loops: CDR1 SGHVS, CDR2 FNYEAQ. V gave up 1 base and J gave up 2 bases, with 5 bases separating them. CDR3 nucleotide sequence: TGTGCCAGCAGCTTAGTGAGAAACACTGAAGCTTTCTTT. As protein: CASSLVRNTEAFF.

The chain uses TRBV19 and TRBJ2-7, with D perhaps TRBD1 (6 bases). The CDR3 is 15 amino acids. Trimming removed 3 bases at V and 7 bases at J, with 19 bases between. Germline V gene sequence: CDR1 LNHDA, CDR2 SQIVND (reference sequence). The CDR3 region is CASSINSGARREQYF. CDR3 nucleotide sequence: TGTGCCAGTAGTATCAATTCAGGGGCGCGAAGAGAGCAGTACTTC.

This chain links TRBV5-1 with TRBJ2-2, with TRBD2 matching 12 bases. The CDR3 is 16 residues long. V trimming: 4 bases; J trimming: 4 bases; junction bases outside the gene matches: 5. CDR1 SGHRS and CDR2 YFSETQ come from the germline V gene. CDR3: CASSILAGGGTGELFF. In DNA form, the CDR3 reads TGCGCCAGCAGCATCCTAGCGGGAGGGGGCACCGGGGAGCTGTTTTTT.

The genes are TRBV5-1 and TRBJ2-1, with 7 nucleotides matching TRBD2. From germline, CDR1 is SGHRS and CDR2 YFSETQ. J gave up 9 bases and V 6 bases, and 12 bases lay outside the gene matches. CDR3 length: 14 amino acids. The CDR3 region has the DNA TGCGCCAGCAAAGGGACTACCGATTCTGTTGAGCAGTTCTTC. It is translated as CASKGTTDSVEQFF.

The chain joins TRBV11-2 to TRBJ1-1; no firm D call. Germline CDR1 reads SGHAT; CDR2 reads FQNNGV. The CDR3 has 14 residues. The ends were cut back, 7 bases at V and 6 bases at J, with 18 bases in the middle. DNA for the CDR3: TGTGCCAGCACCCCAGAGACCCGGAGGGCTGAAGCTTTCTTT. Translated: CASTPETRRAEAFF.

The V gene is TRBV15, the J gene TRBJ2-7; 8 bases are a match to TRBD2. V lost 0 bases, J lost 2 bases, and 3 bases stayed unmatched. Germline CDR1 reads LNHNV; CDR2 reads YYDKDF (reference sequence). The CDR3 loop spans 15 amino acids. The CDR3 region has the DNA TGTGCCACCAGCAGAGATAGCGGGATGCCCTACGAGCAGTACTTC. Encoded protein: CATSRDSGMPYEQYF.

The chain couples TRBV2 to TRBJ1-2; D is possibly TRBD1 (5 bases). CDR1 SNHLY and CDR2 FYNNEI come from the germline V gene. The CDR3 is 13 amino acids. V was cut by 6 bases and J by 0 bases, with 8 bases left in between. The CDR3 DNA reads TGTGCCAGCAGGCAGGGCGCTAACTATGGCTACACCTTC. This encodes CASRQGANYGYTF.

This clone has a handful of counts. The chain has TRBV9 and TRBJ1-2; the match to TRBD1 covers 7 bases. The CDR3 length is 15 residues. Germline CDR1 is SGDLS and CDR2 is YYNGEE. V trimming: 2 bases; J trimming: 0 bases; junction bases outside the gene matches: 4. The CDR3: CASSVETGTNYGYTF. CDR3 nucleotides: TGTGCCAGCAGCGTCGAGACAGGGACTAACTATGGCTACACCTTC.

CDR3 loop: CASSFREKGETQYF. The CDR3 DNA is TGTGCCAGCAGCTTCAGGGAAAAAGGAGAGACCCAGTACTTC. This sequence joins TRBV7-2 and TRBJ2-5; D is perhaps TRBD1 (5 bases). CDR3 size: 14 residues. Trimming removed 3 bases from V and 4 bases from J, with 12 bases in between. The germline gives CDR1 SGHTA, CDR2 FQGNSA.

The CDR3 DNA follows: TGTGCCAGCAGCTTCGGGGGGCTCGAGCAGTACTTC. Protein sequence: CASSFGGLEQYF. V and J are TRBV7-2 and TRBJ2-7; TRBD2 might be the D (7 bases). V lost 3 bases, J lost 6 bases, and 9 bases lay in between. The germline V gene has CDR1 SGHTA and CDR2 FQGNSA. The CDR3 is made up of 12 amino acids.

V and J are TRBV7-3 and TRBJ1-1; possibly TRBD1 for D (6 bases). The CDR3 totals 13 residues. Germline V gives CDR1 SGHTA, CDR2 FQGTGA. V gave up 6 bases and J gave up 3 bases, with 11 bases separating them. The CDR3 is CASSGGRDTEAFF. The CDR3 DNA is TGTGCCAGCAGTGGGGGCAGGGACACTGAAGCTTTCTTT.

The chain uses TRBV10-3 and TRBJ2-3; the match to TRBD2 covers 7 bases. The CDR3 is 13 amino acids. The J segment lost 3 bases and the V segment lost 6 bases, leaving 3 bases of the junction unmatched. The V gene's germline CDR1 is ENHRY and CDR2 SYGVKD. CDR3 in amino acids: CAIRGGSTDTQYF. For the CDR3, the DNA is TGTGCCATCAGAGGCGGGAGTACAGATACGCAGTATTTT.